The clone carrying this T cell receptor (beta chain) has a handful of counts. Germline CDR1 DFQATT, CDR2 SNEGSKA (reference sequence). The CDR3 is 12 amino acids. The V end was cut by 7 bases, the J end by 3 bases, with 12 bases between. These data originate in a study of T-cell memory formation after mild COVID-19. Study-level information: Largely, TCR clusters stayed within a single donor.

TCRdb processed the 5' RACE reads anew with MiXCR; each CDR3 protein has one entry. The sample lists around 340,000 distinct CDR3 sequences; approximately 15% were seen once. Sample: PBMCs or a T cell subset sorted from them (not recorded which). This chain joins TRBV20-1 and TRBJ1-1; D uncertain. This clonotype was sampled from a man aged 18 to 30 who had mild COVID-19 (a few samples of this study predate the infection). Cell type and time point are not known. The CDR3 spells CSVGGPYTEAFF. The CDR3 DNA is TGCAGTGTCGGCGGACCGTACACTGAAGCTTTCTTT.